The next 6 T cell receptor beta chains were all read from a single sample in a study of blood T cell repertoires in COVID-19 (dated by TCRdb to 2020 to 2022). The library was obtained by the immunoSEQ multiplex PCR assay. The immuneACCESS repertoire file appears here via TCRdb, limited to in-frame rearrangements. These files lack a portion of the clones; in checked studies, under half of the deficit traces to unresolved V genes, and the cause of the others is not known. The sample profile shows about 300,000 clones; 90% of them were found once. Approximately 4% of the sample lies in the top ten. Sequenced material: PBMCs or T cells enriched from blood (not recorded which). The receptors originated from a woman in her late teens or twenties with acute COVID-19.

The chain is built from TRBV11-2 and TRBJ1-1, with TRBD1 as a possible D gene (5 bases). This CDR3 contains 15 residues. Trimming removed 3 bases at V and 0 bases at J, with 11 bases between. CDR1 is SGHAT and CDR2 is FQNNGV in the germline V gene. In DNA, the CDR3 is TGTGCCAGCAGCTTGAACCCAGGGTTGAACACTGAAGCTTTCTTT. It specifies CASSLNPGLNTEAFF.

The gene calls are TRBV5-6 and TRBJ1-5; the D gene is possibly TRBD1 (5 bases). The V gene lost 1 base and the J gene lost 1 base, with 9 bases spanning the gap. This CDR3 is 15 amino acids long. Germline CDR1 SGHDT, CDR2 YYEEEE. CDR3 coding DNA: TGTGCCAGCAGCTTGTCAGGGCTCAGCAATCAGCCCCAGCATTTT. Translating it yields CASSLSGLSNQPQHF.

The CDR3 bases are TGCGCCAGCAGCCAAGATGAAGGGGTGGTAGCTTTCTTT. Protein: CASSQDEGVVAFF. The gene calls are TRBV4-1 and TRBJ1-1; the D gene is possibly TRBD1 (5 bases). V shed 0 bases and J shed 10 bases, with 12 bases lying between them. The V gene's germline CDR1 is MGHRA and CDR2 YSYEKL. The CDR3 spans 13 residues.

This chain connects TRBV9 to TRBJ2-7, with 7 bases aligning to TRBD1. The CDR3 has 15 residues. V was pared by 4 bases and J by 3 bases, with 10 bases of the junction left unmatched. Germline CDR1 reads SGDLS; CDR2 reads YYNGEE. The CDR3 spells CASSQPNTGVYEQYF. CDR3 DNA sequence: TGTGCCAGCAGCCAACCTAACACAGGGGTCTACGAGCAGTACTTC.

The V gene is TRBV7-2, the J gene TRBJ2-1; 8 bases match TRBD2. Trimming cost V 0 bases and J 15 bases; bases outside gene matches: 10. CDR3 length: 14 amino acids. CDR1 and CDR2 (germline): SGHTA, FQGNSA. Written as DNA, the CDR3 is TGTGCCAGCAGCTTAGCTAGCGGGGCTCGAGGGGGGTTCTTC. Translated: CASSLASGARGGFF. Looking up the rest from reference TRBV7-2 and TRBJ2-1 gives the full variable domain: GAGVSQSPSNKVTEKGKDVELRCDPISGHTALYWYRQSLGQGLEFLIYFQGNSAPDKSGLPSDRFSAERTGGSVSTLTIQRTQQEDSAVYLCASSLASGARGGFFGPGTRLTVL.

V and J are TRBV6-5 and TRBJ1-2; 8 bases are shared with TRBD1. The CDR3 loop spans 15 amino acids. CDR1 is MNHEY and CDR2 is SVGAGI in the germline V gene. V shed 6 bases and J 2 bases; nucleotides not matched to a gene: 8. This CDR3 reads CASRAQDRVNYGYTF. DNA of the CDR3: TGTGCCAGCAGAGCCCAGGACAGGGTGAACTATGGCTACACCTTC.